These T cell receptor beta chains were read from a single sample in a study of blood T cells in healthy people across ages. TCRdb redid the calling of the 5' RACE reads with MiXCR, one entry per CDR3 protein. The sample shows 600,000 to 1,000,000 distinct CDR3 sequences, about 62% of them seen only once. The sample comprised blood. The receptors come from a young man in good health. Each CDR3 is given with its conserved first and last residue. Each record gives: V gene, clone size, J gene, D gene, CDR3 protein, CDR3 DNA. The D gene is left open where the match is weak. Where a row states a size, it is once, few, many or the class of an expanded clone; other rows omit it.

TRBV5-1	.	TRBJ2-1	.	CTSSLEDNEQFF	TGCACCAGCAGCTTGGAAGACAATGAGCAGTTCTTC
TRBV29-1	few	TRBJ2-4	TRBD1	CSVAGTGGNIQYF	TGCAGCGTTGCCGGGACAGGGGGGAACATTCAGTACTTC
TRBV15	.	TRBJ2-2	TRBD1	CATSRDRFNTGELFF	TGTGCCACCAGCAGGGACAGGTTTAACACCGGGGAGCTGTTTTTT
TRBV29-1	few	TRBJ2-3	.	CSVARAPRADTQYF	TGCAGCGTTGCACGGGCCCCAAGGGCGGATACGCAGTATTTT
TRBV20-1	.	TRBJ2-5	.	CSAPPWTQKETQYF	TGCAGTGCTCCGCCTTGGACACAAAAAGAGACCCAGTACTTC
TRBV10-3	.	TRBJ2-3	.	CAISVRGADTQYF	TGTGCCATCAGTGTAAGGGGGGCAGATACGCAGTATTTT
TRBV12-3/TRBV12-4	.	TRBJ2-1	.	CASRNSADSNEQFF	TGTGCCAGCAGAAACTCTGCCGACAGCAATGAGCAGTTCTTC
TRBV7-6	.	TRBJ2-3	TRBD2	CASSLTSGGLTDTQYF	TGTGCCAGCAGCTTAACTAGCGGGGGACTCACAGATACGCAGTATTTT
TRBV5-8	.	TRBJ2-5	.	CASSLGTADFQETQYF	TGTGCCAGCAGCTTGGGGACCGCCGACTTCCAAGAGACCCAGTACTTC
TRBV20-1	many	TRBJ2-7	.	CSARLRGLYEQYF	TGCAGTGCTAGATTGCGGGGACTTTACGAGCAGTACTTC
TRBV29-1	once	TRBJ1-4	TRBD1	CSVVGQGEKLFF	TGCAGCGTTGTGGGACAGGGGGAAAAACTGTTTTTT
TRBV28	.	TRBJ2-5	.	CASSFDRDSLDQETQYF	TGTGCCAGCAGTTTCGACCGGGACTCTTTGGACCAAGAGACCCAGTACTTC
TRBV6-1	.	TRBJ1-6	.	CASILPADNSPLHF	TGTGCCAGCATACTGCCAGCAGATAATTCACCCCTCCACTTT
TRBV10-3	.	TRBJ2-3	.	CAISAGTETDTQYF	TGTGCCATCAGTGCCGGGACGGAGACAGATACGCAGTATTTT
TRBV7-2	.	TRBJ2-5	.	CASSPAYSQETQYF	TGTGCCAGCAGCCCCGCATATTCCCAAGAGACCCAGTACTTC
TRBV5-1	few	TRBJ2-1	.	CASSLRQDSYNEQFF	TGCGCCAGCAGCTTGCGCCAGGACTCCTACAATGAGCAGTTCTTC
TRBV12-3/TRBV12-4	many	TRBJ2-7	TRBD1	CASSRTGGSYEQYF	TGTGCCAGCAGTCGGACAGGGGGCTCCTACGAGCAGTACTTC
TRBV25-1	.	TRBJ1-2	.	CASSRGEFYGYTF	TGTGCCAGCAGTCGAGGGGAATTCTATGGCTACACCTTC
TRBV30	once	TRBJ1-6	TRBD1	CAWRPSDRDNSPLHF	TGTGCCTGGAGACCCTCGGACAGGGATAATTCACCCCTCCACTTT
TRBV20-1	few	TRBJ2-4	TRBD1	CRSGARGNIQYF	TGCAGATCAGGGGCCAGGGGGAACATTCAGTACTTC
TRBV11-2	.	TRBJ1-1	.	CASSLGGASTEAFF	TGTGCCAGCAGCTTAGGGGGGGCTAGCACTGAAGCTTTCTTT
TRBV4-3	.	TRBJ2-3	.	CASSLRWAGPDTQYF	TGCGCCAGCAGCCTGCGGTGGGCGGGTCCGGATACGCAGTATTTT
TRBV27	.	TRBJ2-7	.	CASSLSIRGPYEQYF	TGTGCCAGCAGTTTATCGATACGGGGGCCCTACGAGCAGTACTTC
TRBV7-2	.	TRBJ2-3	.	CASSLNDPSLDTQYF	TGTGCCAGCAGCCTTAACGACCCGAGCCTAGATACGCAGTATTTT
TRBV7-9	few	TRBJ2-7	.	CASSLAGGLYYEQYF	TGTGCCAGCAGCTTAGCCGGCGGACTATACTACGAGCAGTACTTC
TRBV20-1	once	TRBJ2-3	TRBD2	CSAVKRTSGWSDTQYF	TGCAGTGCTGTTAAAAGGACTAGCGGTTGGTCGGATACGCAGTATTTT
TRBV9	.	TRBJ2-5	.	CASSVTDQSAETQYF	TGTGCCAGCAGCGTAACAGACCAATCAGCAGAGACCCAGTACTTC
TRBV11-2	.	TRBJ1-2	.	CASSRPNEGGYTF	TGTGCCAGCAGCCGCCCGAACGAGGGTGGCTACACCTTC
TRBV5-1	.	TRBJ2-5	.	CASGSGQLVWETQYF	TGCGCCAGCGGCTCCGGACAGCTGGTGTGGGAGACCCAGTACTTC
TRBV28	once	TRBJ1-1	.	CASSLDNPNTEAFF	TGTGCCAGCAGTTTAGACAACCCGAACACTGAAGCTTTCTTT
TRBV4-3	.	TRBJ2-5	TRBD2	CASSQVKGRLAGKQETQYF	TGCGCCAGCAGCCAAGTGAAGGGAAGACTAGCGGGAAAACAAGAGACCCAGTACTTC
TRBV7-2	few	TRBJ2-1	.	CASSPQGGSYNEQFF	TGTGCCAGCAGCCCGCAGGGGGGCTCCTACAATGAGCAGTTCTTC
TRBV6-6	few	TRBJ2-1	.	CASSYADINEQFF	TGTGCCAGCAGTTACGCTGATATCAATGAGCAGTTCTTC
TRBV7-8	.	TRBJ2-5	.	CASSKEMGLPRETQYF	TGTGCCAGCAGTAAGGAAATGGGACTGCCTCGAGAGACCCAGTACTTC
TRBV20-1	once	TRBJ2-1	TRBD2	CSANPASGRFGSNYEQFF	TGCAGTGCTAACCCGGCTAGCGGGAGGTTCGGGTCTAATTATGAGCAGTTCTTC
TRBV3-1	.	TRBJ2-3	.	CASSQAPGLYTDTQYF	TGTGCCAGCAGCCAAGCCCCGGGGCTATACACAGATACGCAGTATTTT
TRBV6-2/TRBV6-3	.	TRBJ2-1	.	CASSYSPYYNEQFF	TGTGCCAGCAGTTACTCGCCCTATTACAATGAGCAGTTCTTC
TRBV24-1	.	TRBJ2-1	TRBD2	CATSDPTLAGGSDEQFF	TGTGCCACCAGTGATCCAACACTAGCGGGAGGATCAGATGAGCAGTTCTTC
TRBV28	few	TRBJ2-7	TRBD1	CASSPQGQTYEQYF	TGTGCCAGCAGTCCCCAGGGACAGACCTACGAGCAGTACTTC
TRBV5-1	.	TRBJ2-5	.	CASSLEKETQYF	TGCGCCAGCAGCTTGGAGAAAGAGACCCAGTACTTC